This T cell receptor (beta chain) is from a study of T cell responses to AZD1222 COVID-19 vaccine (dated by TCRdb to about 2021). Study-wide context: TCR sequencing covered some 250 trial participants: 200 to 220 given two doses of AZD1222 and about 26 given two doses of MenACWY control vaccine. Trial participants were enrolled into age subgroups of 18-55, 56-69 and 70-plus years, which contained 148, 28 and 57 TCR-sequenced participants, respectively.

The research as a whole found: The whole spike protein was spanned by vaccine-associated CD4 TCRs, and dominant responses were seen in regions 160-218 and 743-854. Reportedly, close to half of the unique spike-specific TCRs recognized epitopes lying outside the regions that are mutated in the B.1.351 and B.1.1.7 variants. Participants were mostly white British and included more females than males, and it was suggested by the authors that clonal diversity may have been underestimated. A significant rise in spike-specific TCR breadth and depth was observed after two AZD1222 doses relative to day 0 and relative to MenACWY recipients. No day 14 peak-response samples were available, so repertoires were characterized only after the peak T cell response. In the small 56-69-year group, the increase in depth fell short of significance, most likely because of low power. Only six AZD1222 recipients were SARS-CoV-2 seropositive at baseline, limiting conclusions about previously exposed vaccinees.

V has 4 bases trimmed and J has 8 bases trimmed; junction bases matching no gene number 15. CDR1 LGHNA and CDR2 YSLEER are derived from the germline V gene. The CDR3 covers 16 residues, taking in both the cysteine and the phenylalanine. The read is trimmed to its CDR3 DNA, 48 bases read in frame from base 1. The time point label corresponds to: about 28 days (+/-7) after the second vaccine dose. AZD1222 recipients given second doses at about 4 weeks or at about 12 weeks were pooled, since spike-specific TCR depth and breadth were not found to differ between the two schedules. The vaccinee samples were drawn from two UK trials, COV001 and COV002, one of which was a single-blind randomized controlled phase 2/3 trial testing AZD1222 (ChAdOx1 nCoV-19) in healthy adults. For TCRbeta chain sequencing, PBMC samples were collected from trial participants at day 0 and at day 28 after the second dose. The CDR3 regions of human TCRbeta chains were analyzed by immunosequencing. The authors processed their data as follows. TCRs in the repertoires were compared against a reference library of SARS-CoV-2-specific TCRs that had been generated with the MIRA antigen-specificity platform. Breadth was defined as the fraction of unique TCRs that were SARS-CoV-2-associated. Depth was defined as the fraction of total T cells that were SARS-CoV-2-associated. Each spike-specific TCR was assigned to its reactive spike region and to a CD4 or CD8 class using the MIRA data. Log10-transformed breadth and depth values were compared by one-way ANOVA with Sidak's multiple comparisons tests. TCRdb took this table from immuneACCESS and kept in-frame rearrangements with V and J called. Such tables lack part of the clones; where checked against another copy, unresolved V genes explain under half of the gap, and the rest is unexplained. The DNA was the basis for D and trimming; V, J and clone size are from that table. This sample comprises some 150,000 clones, around 87% of them detected only once. The ten largest clones take up 4% to 5.5% of the sample.

As to this clone: Its binding antigen is unknown. No per-base quality is available; no much larger clone lies one base away.

This TCR was sampled from an adult who received the AZD1222 COVID-19 vaccine. The chain employs TRBV4-3 and TRBJ1-2, and TRBD1 matches 8 of the central bases. The source was peripheral blood, collected 28 days after the second AZD1222 dose. The bases are TGCGCCAGCAGCCCAAACTCAGGGGGCTTAACGCTGGGCTACACCTTC. This sequence encodes CASSPNSGGLTLGYTF.